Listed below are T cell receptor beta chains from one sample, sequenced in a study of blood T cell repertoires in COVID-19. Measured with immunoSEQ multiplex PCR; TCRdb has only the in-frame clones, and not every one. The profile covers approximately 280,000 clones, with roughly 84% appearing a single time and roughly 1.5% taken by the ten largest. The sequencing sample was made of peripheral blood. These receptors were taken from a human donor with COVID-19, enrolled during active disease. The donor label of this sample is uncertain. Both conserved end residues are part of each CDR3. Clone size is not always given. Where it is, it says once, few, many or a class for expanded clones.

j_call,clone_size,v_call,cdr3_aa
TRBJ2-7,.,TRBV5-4,CASSLAAGLDSYEQYF
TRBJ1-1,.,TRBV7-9,CASSPLRDRGSEAFF
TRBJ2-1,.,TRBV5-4,CASGREGKNEQFF
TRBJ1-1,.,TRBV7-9,CASSFSTGGRTEAFF
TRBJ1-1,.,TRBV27,CASSPQGGTEAFF
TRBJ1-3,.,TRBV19,CASSATGGNTIYF
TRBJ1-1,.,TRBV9,CASSLHPRGPEANTEAFF
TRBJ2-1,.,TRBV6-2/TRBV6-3,CASSSGTSGNNEQFF
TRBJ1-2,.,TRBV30,CAWTREGDRGDGYTF
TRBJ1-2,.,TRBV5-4,CASSTQGGGSYGYTF
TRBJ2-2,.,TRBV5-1,CASSLDQQGAGELFF
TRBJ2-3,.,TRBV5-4,CASSLGATDTQYF
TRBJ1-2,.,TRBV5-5,CASSLAPPTGAQSLYGYTF
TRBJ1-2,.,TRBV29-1,CSVWTGGVGYTF
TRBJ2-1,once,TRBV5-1,CASSAPRQAGGPSYNEQFF
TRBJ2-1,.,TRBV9,CASSGSSGARFDEQFF
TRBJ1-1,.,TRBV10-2,CASSPGGRSTEAFF
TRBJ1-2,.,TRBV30,CAWTSGGAQGYTF
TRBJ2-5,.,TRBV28,CASSPLTGEETQYF
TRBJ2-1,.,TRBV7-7,CASNRTSGSSLNNEQFF
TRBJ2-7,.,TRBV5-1,CASSPGGGDYEQYF
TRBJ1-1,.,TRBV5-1,CASSLAGQHTEAFF
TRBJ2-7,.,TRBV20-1,CSARGTASWYEQYF
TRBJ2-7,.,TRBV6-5,CASRDTGLSSYEQYF